These T cell receptor beta chains were read from a single sample in a study of T cell responses to AZD1222 COVID-19 vaccine. Data came from immunoSEQ multiplex PCR; TCRdb stores just in-frame clones and leaves some out. The top ten clones hold around 6.5% of a sample with tens of thousands of clones, approximately 86% of them seen once. Material: peripheral blood, obtained on day 0 of AZD1222 vaccination. These receptors came from an adult in good health. The conserved cysteine and the conserved F or W are not part of the CDR3 here.

V gene,CDR3 length,J gene,CDR3 protein
TRBV28,13,TRBJ1-6,GVGPYSSYNSPLH
TRBV6-5,11,TRBJ1-6,ASSYNENSPLH
TRBV6-5,10,TRBJ2-1,ASSQAHNEQF
TRBV15,13,TRBJ2-1,ATSSWGSSYNEQF
TRBV6-5,11,TRBJ2-1,ASTLTEYNEQF
TRBV28,13,TRBJ1-2,ASSLALRIHYGYT
TRBV7-3,15,TRBJ2-2,ASSPSRERGRAGELF
TRBV5-1,11,TRBJ1-2,ASSLMGDYGYT
TRBV9,13,TRBJ1-2,ASSVGGTGVHGYT
TRBV7-2,10,TRBJ2-1,ASSSGTPEQF
TRBV30,14,TRBJ1-5,AWSPYRASSNQPQH